The rows below give T cell receptor beta chains drawn from one sample of a study of T-cell reconstitution after alpha-beta-depleted transplantation in children. Each CDR3 protein is one row after TCRdb ran MiXCR on the PCR reads. Of about 97,000 distinct CDR3 sequences listed, approximately 6% were seen once; the top ten hold approximately 6.6%. Sequences were derived from PBMCs, mostly from graft donor cells, sampled 60 days after TCRalphabeta/CD19-depleted stem cell transplant. The origin of the receptors is a female patient aged 2-9 years who had a stem cell transplant for Fanconi anemia, so the T cells may come from the graft donor. The CDR3 runs from the conserved cysteine through the conserved F or W. Each record gives: J gene, clone size, D gene, V gene, CDR3 length, CDR3 protein, CDR3 DNA. A D gene is named only where the DNA matches it firmly. Size values are once, few and many counts, or a class for expanded clones, and some rows have none.

TRBJ2-1 | many | TRBD2 | TRBV7-9 | 17 | CASSLGPLAGVGNEQFF | TGTGCCAGCAGCCTCGGACCGCTAGCGGGGGTGGGCAATGAGCAGTTCTTC
TRBJ2-5 | many | NA | TRBV5-1 | 15 | CASSFRQKTQETQYF | TGCGCCAGCAGCTTCCGACAGAAAACCCAAGAGACCCAGTACTTC
TRBJ2-7 | many | TRBD1 | TRBV29-1 | 13 | CSAQTGETYEQYF | TGCAGCGCCCAGACAGGGGAGACCTACGAGCAGTACTTC
TRBJ2-4 | NA | TRBD2 | TRBV15 | 19 | CATSRGVGTSGLAKNIQYF | TGTGCCACCAGCAGAGGGGTCGGGACTAGCGGGCTAGCCAAAAACATTCAGTACTTC
TRBJ2-4 | NA | NA | TRBV9 | 14 | CASSPHIAKNIQYF | TGTGCCAGCAGCCCACACATAGCCAAAAACATTCAGTACTTC
TRBJ2-7 | few | TRBD1 | TRBV19 | 13 | CASRDSPSYEQYF | TGTGCCAGTCGGGACAGCCCATCCTACGAGCAGTACTTC
TRBJ2-2 | many | TRBD1 | TRBV29-1 | 14 | CSVAVTGYTGELFF | TGCAGCGTTGCCGTGACAGGGTACACCGGGGAGCTGTTTTTT
TRBJ2-2 | many | TRBD2 | TRBV5-1 | 14 | CASSLGLAGVELFF | TGCGCCAGCAGCTTGGGACTAGCGGGGGTGGAGCTGTTTTTT
TRBJ2-7 | many | TRBD2 | TRBV29-1 | 14 | CSALGSREVYEQYF | TGCAGCGCTCTCGGGAGCCGGGAGGTCTACGAGCAGTACTTC
TRBJ2-6 | NA | NA | TRBV5-1 | 16 | CASSSQQGTGANVLTF | TGCGCCAGCAGCTCCCAGCAGGGAACTGGGGCCAACGTCCTGACTTTC
TRBJ2-7 | many | NA | TRBV3-1 | 14 | CASSQDQRPYEQYF | TGTGCCAGCAGCCAAGATCAGCGACCCTACGAGCAGTACTTC
TRBJ2-3 | few | TRBD2 | TRBV10-1 | 15 | CASSEASGIGNTQYF | TGCGCCAGCAGTGAGGCTAGCGGGATAGGGAATACGCAGTATTTT
TRBJ2-3 | many | NA | TRBV21-1 | 17 | CASSKRWDLLATDTQYF | TGTGCCAGCAGCAAGCGGTGGGACCTTCTAGCCACAGATACGCAGTATTTT
TRBJ2-7 | NA | TRBD1 | TRBV27 | 13 | CASTPWTGHEQYF | TGTGCCAGCACCCCGTGGACAGGGCACGAGCAGTACTTC
TRBJ1-1 | many | NA | TRBV7-9 | 15 | CASSLLDSLNTEAFF | TGTGCCAGCAGCCTCTTGGACAGCCTGAACACTGAAGCTTTCTTT
TRBJ1-2 | NA | NA | TRBV5-5 | 15 | CASSPEGGAGYGYTF | TGTGCCAGCAGCCCGGAGGGGGGCGCCGGCTATGGCTACACCTTC
TRBJ1-1 | NA | NA | TRBV30 | 12 | CAWEPRQNEAFF | TGTGCCTGGGAACCCCGACAGAATGAAGCTTTCTTT
TRBJ2-7 | many | TRBD2 | TRBV2 | 13 | CASMTSGTYEQYF | TGTGCCAGCATGACTAGCGGAACCTACGAGCAGTACTTC
TRBJ2-6 | few | TRBD2 | TRBV4-2 | 19 | CASSHSWGLGLSGANVLTF | TGTGCCAGCAGCCACTCTTGGGGACTAGGCCTCTCTGGGGCCAACGTCCTGACTTTC
TRBJ2-7 | many | NA | TRBV7-2 | 15 | CASSLANGRGAEQYF | TGTGCCAGCAGCTTAGCAAATGGGAGAGGGGCCGAGCAGTACTTC
TRBJ2-1 | many | TRBD2 | TRBV6-5 | 16 | CASSLITGLAGGEQFF | TGTGCCAGCAGCTTAATTACGGGACTAGCGGGGGGTGAGCAGTTCTTC
TRBJ1-1 | many | TRBD1 | TRBV20-1 | 14 | CSAPRDRAGTEAFF | TGCAGTGCTCCTCGCGACAGGGCCGGCACTGAAGCTTTCTTT
TRBJ2-1 | NA | NA | TRBV7-8 | 14 | CASSLSDRGYEQFF | TGTGCCAGCAGCTTATCAGATCGGGGGTATGAGCAGTTCTTC
TRBJ2-3 | few | NA | TRBV18 | 14 | CASSPYRAPDTQYF | TGTGCCAGCTCACCATATCGGGCCCCCGATACGCAGTATTTT
TRBJ2-4 | NA | NA | TRBV5-1 | 16 | CASSLLSSPASDIQYF | TGCGCCAGCAGCCTGTTGTCGTCCCCAGCTAGTGACATTCAGTACTTC
TRBJ2-1 | many | TRBD2 | TRBV7-2 | 15 | CASSLGGYKYNEQFF | TGTGCCAGCAGCTTGGGGGGGTATAAATACAATGAGCAGTTCTTC
TRBJ2-3 | many | NA | TRBV7-9 | 15 | CASSFPGARTDTQYF | TGTGCCAGCAGCTTCCCAGGGGCTCGCACAGATACGCAGTATTTT
TRBJ2-7 | many | TRBD1 | TRBV28 | 16 | CASRLRSGTGGSGQYF | TGTGCCAGCAGATTGAGGTCGGGGACAGGGGGCAGCGGGCAGTACTTC
TRBJ2-1 | few | TRBD2 | TRBV3-1 | 16 | CASSQASGVTYNEQFF | TGTGCCAGCAGCCAAGCCAGCGGGGTCACCTACAATGAGCAGTTCTTC
TRBJ2-2 | many | TRBD2 | TRBV3-1 | 20 | CASSQFSGSVPNWNTGELFF | TGTGCCAGCAGCCAATTCAGCGGGAGTGTACCCAACTGGAACACCGGGGAGCTGTTTTTT
TRBJ2-6 | few | NA | TRBV4-1 | 18 | CASSQGAARGTGANVLTF | TGCGCCAGCAGCCAAGGGGCTGCACGGGGGACTGGGGCCAACGTCCTGACTTTC
TRBJ2-3 | many | TRBD2 | TRBV11-3 | 14 | CASSPSGGTDTQYF | TGTGCCAGCAGCCCTAGCGGGGGCACAGATACGCAGTATTTT
TRBJ2-5 | few | NA | TRBV20-1 | 13 | CSVVHPYQETQYF | TGCAGTGTCGTCCACCCGTACCAAGAGACCCAGTACTTC
TRBJ2-5 | many | NA | TRBV12-3/TRBV12-4 | 12 | CASSLIGETQYF | TGTGCCAGCAGTTTAATCGGAGAGACCCAGTACTTC
TRBJ2-1 | many | TRBD2 | TRBV20-1 | 15 | CSASFSGGAYNEQFF | TGCAGTGCTAGCTTTAGCGGGGGGGCCTACAATGAGCAGTTCTTC
TRBJ2-5 | many | NA | TRBV5-1 | 13 | CASSLRGLETQYF | TGCGCCAGCAGCTTACGGGGGCTGGAGACCCAGTACTTC
TRBJ2-1 | many | NA | TRBV3-1 | 14 | CASSQEVGYNEQFF | TGTGCCAGCAGCCAAGAGGTAGGCTACAATGAGCAGTTCTTC
TRBJ2-1 | many | TRBD2 | TRBV5-1 | 17 | CASSFLSGRISYNEQFF | TGCGCCAGCAGCTTTCTTAGCGGGAGGATCTCCTACAATGAGCAGTTCTTC
TRBJ2-5 | many | NA | TRBV6-6 | 12 | CASSYARETQYF | TGTGCCAGCAGTTACGCGAGAGAGACCCAGTACTTC